A single sample is the source of the 26 T cell receptor beta chains below, sequenced in a study of memory CD4+ T cells and cytomegalovirus serostatus. The sort gate was single viable CD3+CD4+CD8-CD45RO+ cells for memory CD4+ T cells. The repertoire was sequenced with immunoSEQ multiplex PCR; TCRdb's copy has only in-frame clones and lacks some. The sample holds just under 65,000 clones, roughly three quarters seen once. Sequenced input: memory CD4+ T cells from blood. These receptors came from an adult in good health and CMV-seronegative.

The J gene is TRBJ2-3, the V gene TRBV5-1, with D unresolved. The length of the CDR3 is 14 residues. Trimming removed 0 bases from V and 1 base from J, with 6 bases in between. The V gene's germline CDR1 is SGHRS and CDR2 YFSETQ. The CDR3 sequence: CASSLGAGTDTQYF. The DNA of the CDR3 is TGCGCCAGCAGCTTGGGTGCAGGCACAGATACGCAGTATTTT.

J is TRBJ1-4 and V is TRBV2; D not certain. Trimming took off 6 bases at V and 4 bases at J, with 6 bases between the two ends. Germline V gene lookup returns CDR1 SNHLY and CDR2 FYNNEI. This CDR3 has 12 residues. The CDR3 reads CASRRINEKLFF. In DNA, the CDR3 is TGTGCCAGCAGGCGGATTAATGAAAAACTGTTTTTT.

The chain recombines TRBV29-1 with TRBJ2-7; TRBD2 agrees at 7 bases. The trim removed 6 bases at V and 0 bases at J, leaving 8 bases unmatched. Germline CDR1 and CDR2: SQVTM and ANQGSEA. This CDR3 region has 14 residues. This CDR3 is CSVPTGGSSYEQYF. CDR3 DNA: TGCAGCGTCCCTACGGGGGGTTCCTCCTACGAGCAGTACTTC.

This clone was detected a few times. The rearrangement links TRBV4-2 to TRBJ2-7, with TRBD2 matching 11 bases. CDR1 and CDR2 from the germline V gene are LGHNA and YNFKEQ. The CDR3 is made up of 18 amino acids. The trim removed 1 base at V and 2 bases at J, leaving 10 bases unmatched. The CDR3 is CASSQVASGRQSPYEQYF. In nucleotides, the CDR3 is TGTGCCAGCAGCCAAGTAGCTAGCGGGAGGCAAAGCCCCTACGAGCAGTACTTC.

The chain combines TRBV25-1 with TRBJ2-4; TRBD2 aligns across 9 bases. Trimming at V came to 4 bases and at J to 9 bases, leaving 4 bases not matched to a gene. There are 13 residues in the CDR3. Germline CDR1 reads MGHDK; CDR2 reads SYGVNS. CDR3: CASSAGLATIQYF. The CDR3 DNA reads TGTGCCAGCAGTGCCGGACTAGCGACCATTCAGTACTTC.

The count of this clone is one. The chain links TRBV11-3 to TRBJ2-5, with unresolved D. Germline V gives CDR1 SGHNT, CDR2 YENEEA. V dropped 1 base and J dropped 2 bases, with 8 bases sitting between them. This CDR3 spans 14 amino acids. The CDR3 DNA follows: TGTGCCAGCAGCTTAGGGGCTACTCAAGAGACCCAGTACTTC. Translation: CASSLGATQETQYF.

This chain uses TRBV4-2 with TRBJ2-7, with D maybe TRBD2 (6 bases). Trimming pared 6 bases from V and 4 bases from J, leaving 22 bases between. Germline-derived CDR1 and CDR2 are LGHNA and YNFKEQ. The length of the CDR3 is 16 residues. The CDR3 reads CASSLRPRDSAYEQYF. The CDR3, as DNA: TGTGCCAGCAGTCTCAGACCTAGGGACTCCGCGTACGAGCAGTACTTC.

V and J are TRBV25-1 and TRBJ1-2; D perhaps matches TRBD1 (5 bases). Germline lookup yields CDR1 MGHDK and CDR2 SYGVNS. This CDR3 contains 17 residues. Between the trimmed V and J ends, which lost 3 bases and 5 bases, there was a span of 22 bases. CDR3 DNA: TGTGCCAGCAGTGATCGTCCTCGGGCCGGGACTTCTTATGGCTACACCTTC. This sequence encodes CASSDRPRAGTSYGYTF.

The CDR3 is CASSGQGIRNEKLFF. The CDR3 region has the DNA TGCGCCAGCAGCGGACAGGGTATTCGAAATGAAAAACTGTTTTTT. This chain connects TRBV5-1 to TRBJ1-4, with 8 positions matching TRBD1. V shed 4 bases and J 5 bases; nucleotides not matched to a gene: 7. The CDR3 contains 15 residues. The V gene's germline CDR1 is SGHRS and CDR2 YFSETQ.

The chain recombines TRBV6-1 with TRBJ2-2; D possibly corresponds to TRBD1 (6 bases). Germline CDR1 reads MNHNS; CDR2 reads SASEGT. With 4 bases removed from V and 4 bases from J, the gap between germline ends came to 19 bases. The CDR3 runs 17 residues. CDR3: CASSARFGGARTGELFF. The CDR3 region has the DNA TGTGCCAGCAGTGCCCGATTTGGGGGCGCTCGCACCGGGGAGCTGTTTTTT.

CDR3 amino acids: CASSRTGGWNEQFF. CDR3 bases: TGTGCCAGCAGCCGGACAGGGGGCTGGAATGAGCAGTTCTTC. The chain combines TRBV5-4 with TRBJ2-1; 11 nucleotides line up with TRBD1. J gave up 7 bases and V 4 bases, and 4 bases lay outside the gene matches. CDR1 and CDR2 from the germline V gene are SGHNT and YYREEE (reference sequence). CDR3 size: 14 residues.

The V call is TRBV6-6, the J call TRBJ1-1, with D tentatively TRBD1 (5 bases). Germline CDR1 is MNHNY and CDR2 is SVGAGI (reference sequence). Trimming took 6 bases from V and 3 from J, leaving 14 bases between them. The CDR3 totals 14 residues. CDR3 DNA sequence: TGTGCCAGCAGCAAGGATGGGGGTTACACTGAAGCTTTCTTT. Its protein is CASSKDGGYTEAFF.

The chain carries TRBV6-6 and TRBJ2-7, with 8 nucleotides matching TRBD2. Unmatched junction bases numbered 3, after V lost 3 bases and J lost 2 bases. The CDR3 length is 14 residues. In germline, CDR1 is MNHNY, CDR2 SVGAGI (reference sequence). CDR3 residues: CASSYTSGTYEQYF. The CDR3 region has the DNA TGTGCCAGCAGTTATACTAGCGGCACCTACGAGCAGTACTTC.

The V gene is TRBV28, the J gene TRBJ1-2; D remains unclear. Trimming took 6 bases from V and 4 from J, leaving 15 bases between them. The CDR3 sequence is 14 residues long. CDR1 is MDHEN, CDR2 SYDVKM, per germline. The CDR3 here is CASRVKDWGYGYTF. CDR3 nucleotide sequence: TGTGCCAGCAGGGTAAAGGACTGGGGCTATGGCTACACCTTC.

The chain has TRBV7-3 and TRBJ2-3, with no clear D. This CDR3 spans 13 amino acids. The V and J ends lost 4 bases and 6 bases respectively, with 11 bases between them. Germline values: CDR1 SGHTA, CDR2 FQGTGA. CDR3 bases: TGTGCCAGCAGCTCGCCGGCCGAGGATACGCAGTATTTT. Amino acids: CASSSPAEDTQYF.

This clone was observed once. This chain uses TRBV19 with TRBJ2-1, with D unresolved. V gave up 5 bases and J gave up 6 bases, with 8 bases separating them. The CDR3 sequence is 12 residues long. Germline V gene sequence: CDR1 LNHDA, CDR2 SQIVND (reference sequence). CDR3 sequence: CASSRLRNEQFF. The CDR3 DNA follows: TGTGCCAGTAGTCGACTTCGCAATGAGCAGTTCTTC.

This clone was counted once. The rearrangement joins TRBV7-2 to TRBJ2-7, with 7 bases identical to TRBD1. The CDR3 is 14 amino acids. Germline V gives CDR1 SGHTA, CDR2 FQGNSA. V gave up 5 bases and J gave up 5 bases; unmatched junction bases: 9. CDR3 in amino acids: CASSPQGRFDEQYF. The CDR3 bases are TGTGCCAGCAGCCCACAGGGGCGCTTTGACGAGCAGTACTTC.

This chain uses TRBV7-9 with TRBJ1-1; D might be TRBD1 (6 bases). This CDR3 comprises 17 residues. The V end was cut by 0 bases, the J end by 1 base, with 15 bases between. Germline V CDR1 and CDR2: SEHNR, FQNEAQ (reference sequence). The CDR3 loop is CASSLAALGGRNTEAFF. The CDR3 coding sequence is TGTGCCAGCAGCTTAGCCGCTTTGGGGGGCCGGAACACTGAAGCTTTCTTT.

V usage is TRBV29-1 and J usage is TRBJ1-6; 11 bases map to TRBD1. J lost 7 bases, V lost 6 bases, and 2 bases had no gene match. The CDR3 length is 13 residues. CDR1 SQVTM and CDR2 ANQGSEA come from the germline V gene. Written as DNA, the CDR3 is TGCAGCGTCCGGGACAGGGGGAATTCACCCCTCCACTTT. Translating it yields CSVRDRGNSPLHF. The full variable domain, its missing parts supplied by reference TRBV29-1 and TRBJ1-6, is SAVISQKPSRDICQRGTSLTIQCQVDSQVTMMFWYRQQPGQSLTLIATANQGSEATYESGFVIDKFPISRPNLTFSTLTVSNMSPEDSSIYLCSVRDRGNSPLHFGNGTRLTVT.

This clone appeared once. The chain combines TRBV10-3 with TRBJ2-7; 13 positions agree with TRBD2. The germline V gene has CDR1 ENHRY and CDR2 SYGVKD. The trim removed 10 bases at V and 3 bases at J, leaving 3 bases unmatched. The CDR3 loop spans 13 amino acids. Written as DNA, the CDR3 is TGTGCCACCCGGACTAGCGGGAGCTACGAGCAGTACTTC. Protein: CATRTSGSYEQYF.

V and J are TRBV4-2 and TRBJ2-4, with 7 bases identical to TRBD1. The V gene end was trimmed by 3 bases and the J gene end by 3 bases; junction bases not matched to a gene: 5. The CDR3 runs to 15 residues. Germline CDR1 LGHNA, CDR2 YNFKEQ. The CDR3 region has the DNA TGTGCCAGCAGCCATCCCGGGACAGTCAAAAACATTCAGTACTTC. This encodes CASSHPGTVKNIQYF.

The V and J genes are TRBV18 and TRBJ2-1, with D maybe TRBD2 (5 bases). Trimming pared 0 bases from V and 6 bases from J, leaving 9 bases between. The CDR3 loop spans 14 amino acids. Germline-derived CDR1 and CDR2 are KGHSH and LQKENI. CDR3 in amino acids: CASSPPTRGNEQFF. The DNA of the CDR3 is TGTGCCAGCTCACCACCTACTAGAGGCAATGAGCAGTTCTTC. The complete variable domain, with remaining parts taken from reference TRBV18 and TRBJ2-1, reads NAGVMQNPRHLVRRRGQEARLRCSPMKGHSHVYWYRQLPEEGLKFMVYLQKENIIDESGMPKERFSAEFPKEGPSILRIQQVVRGDSAAYFCASSPPTRGNEQFFGPGTRLTVL.

This clone was detected a few times. The rearrangement joins TRBV2 to TRBJ1-6; no definite D call. Trimming took off 3 bases at V and 0 bases at J, with 6 bases between the two ends. Germline V gene data show CDR1 as SNHLY and CDR2 as FYNNEI. The CDR3 covers 15 residues. The CDR3 DNA follows: TGTGCCAGCAGTGACTCGAGCTCCTATAATTCACCCCTCCACTTT. Translation gives CASSDSSSYNSPLHF. The full variable domain, completed using reference TRBV2 and TRBJ1-6, is EPEVTQTPSHQVTQMGQEVILRCVPISNHLYFYWYRQILGQKVEFLVSFYNNEISEKSEIFDDQFSVERPDGSNFTLKIRSTKLEDSAMYFCASSDSSSYNSPLHFGNGTRLTVT.

This chain joins TRBV18 and TRBJ1-1, with a weak D call TRBD1 (5 bases). CDR3 length: 15 amino acids. Germline lookup yields CDR1 KGHSH and CDR2 LQKENI. V was pared by 3 bases and J by 0 bases, with 11 bases between. In DNA form, the CDR3 reads TGTGCCAGCTCACCCGGAGGGGACCTGAACACTGAAGCTTTCTTT. Translation: CASSPGGDLNTEAFF.

The chain couples TRBV30 to TRBJ2-5; possible D gene TRBD2, 6 bases. Trimming pared 1 base from V and 5 bases from J, leaving 8 bases between. CDR3 length: 12 residues. CDR1 and CDR2 (germline): GTSNPN, SVGIG (reference sequence). The CDR3 DNA sequence: TGTGCCTGGAGTGGTGGGGGGGAGACCCAGTACTTC. Amino acid sequence: CAWSGGGETQYF.

The CDR3 protein is CASSLADTQYF. The CDR3 DNA follows: TGTGCCAGCAGTTTGGCAGATACGCAGTATTTT. The V and J genes are TRBV28 and TRBJ2-3; D gene unclear. The germline V and J ends were trimmed by 3 bases and 4 bases, with 2 bases remaining between them. The CDR3 runs 11 residues. Germline loops: CDR1 MDHEN, CDR2 SYDVKM.